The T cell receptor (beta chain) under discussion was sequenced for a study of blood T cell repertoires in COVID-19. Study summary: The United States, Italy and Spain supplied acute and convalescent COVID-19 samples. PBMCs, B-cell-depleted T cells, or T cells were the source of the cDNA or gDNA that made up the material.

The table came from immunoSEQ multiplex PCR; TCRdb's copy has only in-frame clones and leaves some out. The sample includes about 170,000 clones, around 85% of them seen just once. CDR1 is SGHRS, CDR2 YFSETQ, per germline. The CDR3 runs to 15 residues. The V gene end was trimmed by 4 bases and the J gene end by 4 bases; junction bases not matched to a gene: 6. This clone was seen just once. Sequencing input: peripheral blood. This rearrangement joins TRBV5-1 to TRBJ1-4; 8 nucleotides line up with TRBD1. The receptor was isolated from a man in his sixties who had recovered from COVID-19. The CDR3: CASSLQGADNEKLFF. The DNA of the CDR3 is TGCGCCAGCAGCCTCCAGGGGGCCGATAATGAAAAACTGTTTTTT.